The 8 T cell receptor beta chains below all came from one sample that was sequenced in a study of blood T cells in healthy people across ages (dated by TCRdb to the mid-2010s). Library prep was done by 5' RACE. The instrument was an Illumina HiSeq 2500. A second roughly 6 to 12 cycle PCR used a sample-barcoded 5' primer and a J-beta primer mix. TCRdb trimmed public reads at Q25 via fastp, called clones via MiXCR and kept in-frame beta chains. Duplicate CDR3 protein sequences are folded into a single record with the most common DNA and genes. This sample gives hundreds of thousands of distinct CDR3 sequences in total; 58% of them show up just once. The top ten constitute over 20% of the sample. Source material: blood. These receptor sequences come from a man aged 25 to 40 in good health.

V is TRBV6-6 and J is TRBJ2-7; 8 bases fit TRBD1. V lost 3 bases to trimming and J lost 3 bases; unmatched junction nucleotides: 7. CDR1 and CDR2 from the germline V gene are MNHNY and SVGAGI (reference sequence). There are 15 residues in the CDR3. The CDR3 bases are TGTGCCAGCAGTTATGCCGACAGGGGTGTCTACGAGCAGTACTTC. This gives the protein CASSYADRGVYEQYF.

The chain joins TRBV27 to TRBJ1-2; 9 bases are a match to TRBD1. J gave up 2 bases and V 3 bases, and 16 bases lay outside the gene matches. This CDR3 has 19 residues. Germline loops: CDR1 MNHEY, CDR2 SMNVEV (reference sequence). Written as DNA, the CDR3 is TGTGCCAGCAGTTTCGAGATGGGACAGGGAGACTCCATAAACTATGGCTACACCTTC. Translated: CASSFEMGQGDSINYGYTF.

The chain recombines TRBV25-1 with TRBJ2-7, with D possibly being TRBD1 (7 bases). CDR1 is MGHDK and CDR2 is SYGVNS in the germline V gene. The CDR3 has 13 residues. Deletions cut 9 bases from V and 3 bases from J, with 15 bases between. DNA of the CDR3: TGTGCCAGTCGTGACAGGGACTTCTACGAGCAGTACTTC. Translated: CASRDRDFYEQYF.

The DNA of the CDR3 is TGTGCCACCGGGACAGCAAAGGGGGAAGAGACCCAGTACTTC. Protein product: CATGTAKGEETQYF. V is TRBV10-3 and J is TRBJ2-5; 7 bases align to TRBD1. The length of the CDR3 is 14 residues. Germline V gene sequence: CDR1 ENHRY, CDR2 SYGVKD. V lost 10 bases, J lost 3 bases, and 11 bases stayed unmatched.

The gene calls are TRBV9 and TRBJ2-7, with a weak D call TRBD2 (6 bases). The germline V and J ends were trimmed by 2 bases and 0 bases, with 12 bases remaining between them. CDR1 is SGDLS, CDR2 YYNGEE, per germline. The CDR3 covers 15 residues. The CDR3 protein is CASSVSGGISYEQYF. CDR3 nucleotide sequence: TGTGCCAGCAGCGTTTCGGGCGGGATCTCCTACGAGCAGTACTTC.

This clonotype was observed a handful of times. The chain joins TRBV20-1 to TRBJ2-5; D is undetermined. Trimming cost V 5 bases and J 5 bases, with 12 bases left between them. This CDR3 comprises 12 residues. Germline V gene lookup returns CDR1 DFQATT and CDR2 SNEGSKA (reference sequence). This CDR3 reads CSAPSVPETQYF. Here the CDR3 DNA reads TGCAGTGCTCCGTCGGTCCCGGAGACCCAGTACTTC.

This clonotype was recorded a few times. The chain recombines TRBV20-1 with TRBJ1-6; D may be TRBD1 (5 bases). Trimming removed 5 bases at V and 7 bases at J, with 12 bases between. The CDR3 loop spans 13 amino acids. Germline V gene data show CDR1 as DFQATT and CDR2 as SNEGSKA (reference sequence). The CDR3 reads CSAAQWGNSPLHF. The CDR3 region has the DNA TGCAGTGCTGCTCAGTGGGGCAATTCACCCCTCCACTTT.

The chain carries TRBV25-1 and TRBJ2-1; the match to TRBD2 covers 10 bases. The CDR3 is 15 residues long. Unmatched junction bases numbered 8, after V lost 3 bases and J lost 9 bases. Germline V gene data show CDR1 as MGHDK and CDR2 as SYGVNS. Written as DNA, the CDR3 is TGTGCCAGCAGTGATCCGGGACTAGCGTCCAGTGAGCAGTTCTTC. It specifies CASSDPGLASSEQFF.